The next 7 T cell receptor beta chains were all read from a single sample in a study of T cell repertoires in cytomegalovirus infection (dated by TCRdb to between 2019 and 2020). The antigens of these receptors remain unknown. The intended sense of this specimen's treatment or condition label: in vitro stimulation with specific CMV peptide epitopes to enrich CMV-specific T cells. For sequencing, an Illumina HiSeq 1500 was employed. TCRdb redid the processing of the public reads, applying fastp at Q25 and MiXCR, and retained in-frame beta chains. Each CDR3 protein gets just one entry, which takes the most common genes and DNA from the rows behind it. In this sample the table shows a few hundred thousand distinct CDR3 sequences, around 20% of which occur a single time. Approximately 19% of the sample goes to the ten largest clones. Sequencing used cultured PBMCs, obtained from culture after CMV antigen stimulation. The receptors were gathered from a human donor in good health (CMV status not recorded). Some clones in this sample may be carry-over from other donors' samples.

The chain recombines TRBV15 with TRBJ1-5; D not resolved. The length of the CDR3 is 14 residues. The V gene lost 0 bases and the J gene lost 11 bases, with 14 bases spanning the gap. Germline V CDR1 and CDR2: LNHNV, YYDKDF (reference sequence). The CDR3 protein is CATSRDLGERTQHF. The CDR3 DNA reads TGTGCCACCAGCAGAGATCTGGGAGAGAGAACCCAGCATTTT.

This clonotype was detected many times. The V gene is TRBV12-3 or TRBV12-4, the J gene TRBJ2-7, with D maybe TRBD2 (6 bases). V lost 1 base and J lost 2, with 12 bases in between. CDR3 size: 15 residues. The CDR3 sequence: CASSLVGTSTYEQYF. The DNA for the CDR3 is TGTGCCAGCAGTTTAGTGGGGACTTCTACCTACGAGCAGTACTTC.

V and J are TRBV5-6 and TRBJ2-1, with D unresolved. The ends were cut back, 0 bases at V and 2 bases at J, with 12 bases in the middle. CDR3 size: 16 residues. Germline V gene lookup returns CDR1 SGHDT and CDR2 YYEEEE. The CDR3 here is CASSLAPGGPYNEQFF. The CDR3 region has the DNA TGTGCCAGCAGCTTGGCTCCGGGTGGGCCCTACAATGAGCAGTTCTTC.

This clonotype has just a few counts. The chain carries TRBV12-3 or TRBV12-4 and TRBJ2-7; D is uncertain. This CDR3 spans 12 amino acids. With 5 bases removed from V and 4 bases from J, the gap between germline ends came to 9 bases. The CDR3 region is CASSDTEYEQYV. CDR3 DNA sequence: TGTGCCAGCAGTGATACAGAGTACGAGCAGTACGTC.

V and J are TRBV28 and TRBJ1-5, with D uncertain. V dropped 7 bases and J dropped 3 bases, with 13 bases sitting between them. CDR3 length equals 14 residues. Per the germline V gene, CDR1 is MDHEN and CDR2 is SYDVKM. CDR3 region: CASIGPDLNQPQHF. CDR3 DNA sequence: TGTGCCAGCATCGGGCCAGACCTCAATCAGCCCCAGCATTTT.

This chain uses TRBV6-2 or TRBV6-3 with TRBJ2-1; the match to TRBD2 covers 7 bases. V gave up 2 bases and J gave up 3 bases; unmatched junction bases: 1. The germline gives CDR1 MNHEY, CDR2 SVGEGT. This CDR3 is built from 14 residues. In nucleotides, the CDR3 is TGTGCCAGCAGTTACGCGGGAGACTACAATGAGCAGTTCTTC. This sequence encodes CASSYAGDYNEQFF.

This clonotype was recorded at least ten times. This chain connects TRBV12-3 or TRBV12-4 to TRBJ1-2; D is undetermined. CDR3 length: 11 residues. Trimming shortened V by 7 bases and J by 6 bases, and 9 bases separated the two germline ends. The CDR3 spells CASTIGDGYTF. CDR3 nucleotides: TGTGCCAGCACCATTGGTGATGGCTACACCTTC.